The source of this T cell receptor beta chain is a study of shared clonotypes between healthy human individuals. This clone came up once. Libraries were prepared by immunoSEQ multiplex PCR; TCRdb keeps only in-frame clonotypes and omits some of them. The data hold just over 95,000 clones, with about two thirds observed a single time. The sequence was obtained from a man aged 25-45 years in good health. The sample taken for sequencing was memory CD8+ T cells sorted from blood. Subset of the sample: CD45RO+ cells pooled with CCR7-negative TemRA cells.

The CDR3 is CASRAGSGELFF. CDR3 bases: TGTGCCAGCAGAGCAGGATCCGGGGAGCTGTTTTTT. V usage is TRBV6-6 and J usage is TRBJ2-2; D call uncertain. This CDR3 has 12 residues. V shed 6 bases and J shed 6 bases, with 8 bases lying between them. Germline CDR1 reads MNHNY; CDR2 reads SVGAGI (reference sequence).